The TCR beta chain under discussion was sequenced for a study of CD8+CD57+ T cells in acquired aplastic anemia. As for the study in general: DNA from sorted CD4+ and CD8+ cells averaged roughly 3.2 ug.

Germline V lookup: CDR1 SNHLY, CDR2 FYNNEI. Trimming pared 10 bases from V and 1 base from J, leaving 7 bases between. The CDR3 is 12 residues long. This clonotype has at least ten counts. Patients selected for sequencing had displayed CD8+CD57+ cell expansion by flow cytometry. TCR beta VDJ and CDR3 were profiled, and genomic DNA was the template. TCRdb used MiXCR to reprocess the reads, holding one entry per CDR3 protein. The sample includes about 200,000 distinct CDR3 sequences, 65% of them seen just once. The rearrangement uses TRBV2 and TRBJ2-2, with unresolved D. This clonotype was obtained from a human donor with aplastic anemia. Sequencing input: sorted CD4+, CD8+, or CD8+CD57+ T cells (not recorded which) from PBMCs. The CDR3 DNA reads as TGTGCCATCAAGCGGAACACCGGGGAGCTGTTTTTT. Protein product: CAIKRNTGELFF. The full variable domain, in which reference TRBV2 and TRBJ2-2 provide the parts outside the CDR3, is EPEVTQTPSHQVTQMGQEVILRCVPISNHLYFYWYRQILGQKVEFLVSFYNNEISEKSEIFDDQFSVERPDGSNFTLKIRSTKLEDSAMYFCAIKRNTGELFFGEGSRLTVL.